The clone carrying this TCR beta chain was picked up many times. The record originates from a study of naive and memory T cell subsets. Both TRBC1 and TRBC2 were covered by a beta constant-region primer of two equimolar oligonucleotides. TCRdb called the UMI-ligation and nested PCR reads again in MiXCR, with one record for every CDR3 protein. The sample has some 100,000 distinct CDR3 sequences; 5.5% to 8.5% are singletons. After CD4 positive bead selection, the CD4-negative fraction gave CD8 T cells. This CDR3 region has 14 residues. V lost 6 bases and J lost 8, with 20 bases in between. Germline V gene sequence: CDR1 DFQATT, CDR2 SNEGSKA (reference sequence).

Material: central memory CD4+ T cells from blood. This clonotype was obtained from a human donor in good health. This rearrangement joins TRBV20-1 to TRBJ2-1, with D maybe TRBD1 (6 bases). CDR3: CSAPPPGVSHEQFF. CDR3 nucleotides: TGCAGTGCGCCACCGCCAGGGGTTTCCCATGAGCAGTTCTTC.